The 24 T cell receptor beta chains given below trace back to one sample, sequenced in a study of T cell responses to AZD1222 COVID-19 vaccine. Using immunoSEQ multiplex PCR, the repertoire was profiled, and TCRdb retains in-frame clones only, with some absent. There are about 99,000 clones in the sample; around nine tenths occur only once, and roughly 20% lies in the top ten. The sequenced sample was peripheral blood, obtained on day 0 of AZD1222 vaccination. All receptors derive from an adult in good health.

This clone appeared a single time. The chain's CDR3 is CASSLGRAQLNTEAFF. The DNA for the CDR3 is TGTGCCAGCAGCTTAGGCAGGGCTCAACTAAACACTGAAGCTTTCTTT. The chain recombines TRBV11-2 with TRBJ1-1; maybe TRBD1 (5 bases). The CDR3 has 16 residues. V was trimmed by 1 base and J by 2 bases, leaving 14 bases between them. The germline gives CDR1 SGHAT, CDR2 FQNNGV.

The DNA for the CDR3 is TGTGCCAGCAGTGCCACAAAAGCCGGACACATGAACACTGAAGCTTTCTTT. This encodes CASSATKAGHMNTEAFF. This chain connects TRBV25-1 to TRBJ1-1; D may be TRBD1 (5 bases). Trimming removed 4 bases at V and 0 bases at J, with 18 bases between. This CDR3 is built from 17 residues. Germline lookup yields CDR1 MGHDK and CDR2 SYGVNS.

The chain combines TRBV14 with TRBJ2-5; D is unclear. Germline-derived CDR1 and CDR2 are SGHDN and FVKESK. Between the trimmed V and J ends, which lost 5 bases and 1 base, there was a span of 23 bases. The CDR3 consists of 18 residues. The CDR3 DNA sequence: TGTGCCAGCAGCTCCCGCCAGTCCTATCGGGTGATCCAAGAGACCCAGTACTTC. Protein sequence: CASSSRQSYRVIQETQYF.

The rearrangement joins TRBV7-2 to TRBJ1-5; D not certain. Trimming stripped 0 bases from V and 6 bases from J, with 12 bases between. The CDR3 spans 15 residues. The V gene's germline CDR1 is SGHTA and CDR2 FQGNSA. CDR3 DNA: TGTGCCAGCAGCTTAGCGCTGGGGTCTAGTCAGCCCCAGCATTTT. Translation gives CASSLALGSSQPQHF.

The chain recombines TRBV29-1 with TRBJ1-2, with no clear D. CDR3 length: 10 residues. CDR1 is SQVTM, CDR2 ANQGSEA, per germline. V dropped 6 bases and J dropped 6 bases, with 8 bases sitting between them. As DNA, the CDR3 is TGCAGCGTCCGCAAGGATGGCTACACCTTC. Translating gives CSVRKDGYTF.

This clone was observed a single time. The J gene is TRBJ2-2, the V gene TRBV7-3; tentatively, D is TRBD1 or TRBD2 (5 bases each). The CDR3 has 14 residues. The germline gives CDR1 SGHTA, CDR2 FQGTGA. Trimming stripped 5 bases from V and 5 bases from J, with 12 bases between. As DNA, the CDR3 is TGTGCCAGCAGCCCCCTGAGGGGAACCGGGGAGCTGTTTTTT. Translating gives CASSPLRGTGELFF.

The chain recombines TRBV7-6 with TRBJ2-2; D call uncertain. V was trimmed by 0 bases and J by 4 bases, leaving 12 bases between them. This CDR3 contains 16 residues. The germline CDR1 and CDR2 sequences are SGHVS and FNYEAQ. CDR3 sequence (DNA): TGTGCCAGCAGCTTAGCGAAAGGGTACCCCACCGGGGAGCTGTTTTTT. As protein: CASSLAKGYPTGELFF.

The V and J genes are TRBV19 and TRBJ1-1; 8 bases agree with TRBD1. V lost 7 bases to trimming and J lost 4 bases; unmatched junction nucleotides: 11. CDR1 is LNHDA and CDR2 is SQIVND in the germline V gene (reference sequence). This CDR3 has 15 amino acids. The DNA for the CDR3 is TGTGCCAGTACCCAGGGGGCCCCGAGCGGCACTGAAGCTTTCTTT. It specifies CASTQGAPSGTEAFF.

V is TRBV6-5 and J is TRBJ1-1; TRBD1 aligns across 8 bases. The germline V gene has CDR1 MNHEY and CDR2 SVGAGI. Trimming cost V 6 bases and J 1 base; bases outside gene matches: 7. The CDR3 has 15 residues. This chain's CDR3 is CASSPRTGTNTEAFF. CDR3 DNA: TGTGCCAGCAGCCCGCGGACAGGGACGAACACTGAAGCTTTCTTT.

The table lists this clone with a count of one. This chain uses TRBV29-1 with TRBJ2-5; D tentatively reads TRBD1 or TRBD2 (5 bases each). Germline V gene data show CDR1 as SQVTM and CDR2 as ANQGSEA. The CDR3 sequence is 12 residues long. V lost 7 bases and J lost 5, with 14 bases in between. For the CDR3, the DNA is TGCAGCGCCCGAGAGGGGAGCGAGACCCAGTACTTC. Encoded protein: CSAREGSETQYF.

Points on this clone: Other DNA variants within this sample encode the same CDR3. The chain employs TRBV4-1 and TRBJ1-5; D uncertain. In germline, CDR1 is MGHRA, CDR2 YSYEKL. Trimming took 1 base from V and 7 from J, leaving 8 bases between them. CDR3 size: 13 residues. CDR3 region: CASSQVSGQPQHF. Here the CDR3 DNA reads TGCGCCAGCAGCCAAGTTTCAGGCCAGCCCCAGCATTTT.

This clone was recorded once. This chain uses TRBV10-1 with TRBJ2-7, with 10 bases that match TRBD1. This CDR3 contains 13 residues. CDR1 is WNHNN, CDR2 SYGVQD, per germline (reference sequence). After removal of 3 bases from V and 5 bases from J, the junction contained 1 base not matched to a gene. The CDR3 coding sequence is TGCGCCAGCAGTGACGGGACAGGGGACGAGCAGTACTTC. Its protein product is CASSDGTGDEQYF.

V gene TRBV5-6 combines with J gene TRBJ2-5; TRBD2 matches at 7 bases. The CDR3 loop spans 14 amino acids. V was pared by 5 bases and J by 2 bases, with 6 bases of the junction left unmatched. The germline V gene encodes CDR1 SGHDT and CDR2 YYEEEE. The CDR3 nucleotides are TGTGCCAGCAGGACCCGGGGGGATCAAGAGACCCAGTACTTC. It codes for CASRTRGDQETQYF.

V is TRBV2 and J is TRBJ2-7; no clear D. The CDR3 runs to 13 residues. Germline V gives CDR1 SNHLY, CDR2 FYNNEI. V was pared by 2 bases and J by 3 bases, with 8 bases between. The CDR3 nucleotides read TGTGCCAGCAGTGAATGGTACAGCTACGAGCAGTACTTC. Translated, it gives CASSEWYSYEQYF.

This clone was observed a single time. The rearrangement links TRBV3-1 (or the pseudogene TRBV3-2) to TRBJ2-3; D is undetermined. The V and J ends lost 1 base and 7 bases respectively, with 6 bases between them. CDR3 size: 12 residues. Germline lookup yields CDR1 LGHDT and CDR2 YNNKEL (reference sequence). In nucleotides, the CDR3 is TGTGCCAGCAGCCAAGCAGTATATACGCAGTATTTT. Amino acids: CASSQAVYTQYF.

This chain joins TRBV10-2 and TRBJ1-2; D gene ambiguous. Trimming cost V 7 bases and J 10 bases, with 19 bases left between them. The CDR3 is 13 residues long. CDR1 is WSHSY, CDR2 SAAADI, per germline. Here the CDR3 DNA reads TGCGCCAGCATTACCCCCCATGGCAGCCACTACACCTTC. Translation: CASITPHGSHYTF.

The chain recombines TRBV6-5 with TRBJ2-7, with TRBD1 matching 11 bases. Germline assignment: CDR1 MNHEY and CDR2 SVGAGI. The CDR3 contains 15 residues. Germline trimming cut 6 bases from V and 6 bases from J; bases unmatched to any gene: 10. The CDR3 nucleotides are TGTGCCAGCAGAACGGGGGGACAGGGGGTTCGCGAGCAGTACTTC. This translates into CASRTGGQGVREQYF.

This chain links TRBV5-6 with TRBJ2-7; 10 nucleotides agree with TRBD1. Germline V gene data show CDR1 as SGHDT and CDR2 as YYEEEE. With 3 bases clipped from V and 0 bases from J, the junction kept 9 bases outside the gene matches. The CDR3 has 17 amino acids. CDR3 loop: CASSSKYRDRGSYEQYF. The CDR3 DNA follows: TGTGCCAGCAGCTCGAAATACCGGGACAGGGGCTCCTACGAGCAGTACTTC.

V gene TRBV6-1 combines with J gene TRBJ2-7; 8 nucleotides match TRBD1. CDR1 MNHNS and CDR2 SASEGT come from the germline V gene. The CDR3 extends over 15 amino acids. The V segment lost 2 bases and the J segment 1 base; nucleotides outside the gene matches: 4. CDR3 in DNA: TGTGCCAGCAGTGAAATAAGGACAGGGTCCTACGAGCAGTACTTC. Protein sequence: CASSEIRTGSYEQYF.

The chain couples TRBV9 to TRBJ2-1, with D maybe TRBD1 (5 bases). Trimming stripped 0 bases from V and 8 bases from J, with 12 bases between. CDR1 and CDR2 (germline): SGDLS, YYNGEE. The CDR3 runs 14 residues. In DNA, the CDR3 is TGTGCCAGCAGCGTAGCCGGACACAGCGATGAGCAGTTCTTC. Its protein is CASSVAGHSDEQFF.

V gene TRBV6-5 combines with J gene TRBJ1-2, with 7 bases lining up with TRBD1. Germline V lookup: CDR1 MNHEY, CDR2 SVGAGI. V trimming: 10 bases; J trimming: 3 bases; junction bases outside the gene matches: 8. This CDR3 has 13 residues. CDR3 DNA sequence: TGTGCCATTAACAGGGGACTTGACTATGGCTACACCTTC. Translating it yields CAINRGLDYGYTF.

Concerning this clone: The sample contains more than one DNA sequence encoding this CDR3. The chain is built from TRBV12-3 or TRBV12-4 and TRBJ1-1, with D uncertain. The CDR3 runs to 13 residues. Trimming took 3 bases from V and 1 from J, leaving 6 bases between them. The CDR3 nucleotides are TGTGCCAGCAGTTTGGGCGAGAACACTGAAGCTTTCTTT. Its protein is CASSLGENTEAFF.

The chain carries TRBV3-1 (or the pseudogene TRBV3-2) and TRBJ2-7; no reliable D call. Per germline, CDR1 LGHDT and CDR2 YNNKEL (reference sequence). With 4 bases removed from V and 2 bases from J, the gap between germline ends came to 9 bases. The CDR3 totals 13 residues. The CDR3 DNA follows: TGTGCCAGCAGCCCCCGAACCACCTACGAGCAGTACTTC. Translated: CASSPRTTYEQYF.

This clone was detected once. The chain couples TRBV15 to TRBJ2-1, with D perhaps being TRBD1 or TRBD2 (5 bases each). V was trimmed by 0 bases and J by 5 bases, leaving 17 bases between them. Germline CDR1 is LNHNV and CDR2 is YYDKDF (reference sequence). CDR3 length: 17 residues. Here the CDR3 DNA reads TGTGCCACCAGCAGAGATCTAGGAGTGGGGGTGGACAATGAGCAGTTCTTC. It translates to CATSRDLGVGVDNEQFF.